Presented here are 17 T cell receptor beta chains from one specimen sequenced in a study of early T cells in non-severe SARS-CoV-2 infection. Each CDR3 protein gets one entry after TCRdb re-called the 5' RACE reads with MiXCR. The repertoire holds roughly 90,000 distinct CDR3 sequences, with 13% to 15% as singletons. Sequenced input: whole blood. These receptors originate from an adult who was a healthcare worker with PCR-confirmed SARS-CoV-2 infection or an uninfected control (not recorded which).

This clonotype came up a few times. The gene calls are TRBV12-3 or TRBV12-4 and TRBJ2-2; 8 bases are a match to TRBD1. This CDR3 comprises 16 residues. V dropped 3 bases and J dropped 0; count of bases not matched to a gene: 3. The CDR3 protein is CASSFGTGTNTGELFF. In nucleotides, the CDR3 is TGTGCCAGCAGTTTTGGGACAGGAACGAACACCGGGGAGCTGTTTTTT.

This clonotype was observed a handful of times. The chain recombines TRBV7-2 with TRBJ2-2, with 11 nucleotides matching TRBD2. The CDR3 runs 16 residues. Germline lookup yields CDR1 SGHTA and CDR2 FQGNSA. Trimming cost V 1 base and J 6 bases; bases outside gene matches: 4. Here the CDR3 reads CASSLVLAGGPGELFF. The CDR3 DNA reads TGTGCCAGCAGCTTAGTCCTAGCGGGGGGTCCCGGGGAGCTGTTTTTT.

The genes are TRBV14 and TRBJ1-1; a possible D gene is TRBD1 (6 bases). CDR3 size: 14 residues. V was shortened by 3 bases and J by 4 bases, with 12 bases between the two germline ends. Per the germline V gene, CDR1 is SGHDN and CDR2 is FVKESK. CDR3 loop: CASSQLQGSTEAFF. The CDR3 DNA reads as TGTGCCAGCAGCCAGTTACAGGGTAGCACTGAAGCTTTCTTT.

This clonotype was counted a few times. Sequence at one end of the junction differs from germline and may be a read error. The rearrangement joins TRBV7-7 to TRBJ2-3; 8 bases map to TRBD2. This CDR3 has 15 amino acids. CDR1 SSHAT and CDR2 FNYEAQ come from the germline V gene (reference sequence). CDR3 residues: CASSLVQREGGTQYF. The CDR3 nucleotides are TGTGCTAGCAGCTTAGTGCAACGGGAGGGTGGTACGCAGTATTTT.

The table lists this clonotype with many counts. This chain links TRBV4-1 with TRBJ1-4; D possibly corresponds to TRBD1 (6 bases). This CDR3 is 15 amino acids long. Trimming shortened V by 0 bases and J by 10 bases, and 15 bases separated the two germline ends. From germline, CDR1 is MGHRA and CDR2 YSYEKL. The CDR3 DNA sequence: TGCGCCAGCAGCCAAGACCGAAACAGGGCTGGAAAACTGTTTTTT. This codes for CASSQDRNRAGKLFF.

This chain uses TRBV19 with TRBJ2-2; D might be TRBD1 (6 bases). Trimming took 7 bases from V and 6 from J, leaving 6 bases between them. The germline V gene encodes CDR1 LNHDA and CDR2 SQIVND (reference sequence). The CDR3 has 11 residues. The CDR3, as DNA: TGTGCCAGTAAGGGGGCCGGGGAGCTGTTTTTT. This encodes CASKGAGELFF.

The chain uses TRBV11-2 and TRBJ2-1; D is unresolved. The CDR3 runs 14 residues. Trimming took off 1 base at V and 3 bases at J, with 7 bases between the two ends. Germline V gene lookup returns CDR1 SGHAT and CDR2 FQNNGV. The CDR3 sequence: CASSLVASYNEQFF. The CDR3 nucleotides read TGTGCCAGCAGCTTAGTCGCCAGCTACAATGAGCAGTTCTTC.

This clonotype was seen at least ten times. This rearrangement joins TRBV12-3 or TRBV12-4 to TRBJ2-2; 7 nucleotides match TRBD2. V trimming: 6 bases; J trimming: 6 bases; junction bases outside the gene matches: 7. The CDR3 is made up of 14 amino acids. The CDR3 DNA is TGTGCCAGCAGCTGGGGACTATCGGCCGGGGAGCTGTTTTTT. This gives the protein CASSWGLSAGELFF.

The chain carries TRBV15 and TRBJ2-4; TRBD2 matches at 9 bases. CDR1 LNHNV and CDR2 YYDKDF come from the germline V gene (reference sequence). CDR3 size: 14 residues. After removal of 1 base from V and 8 bases from J, the junction contained 3 bases not matched to a gene. CDR3 sequence reads: CATSRGLAEDIQYF. The CDR3 nucleotides are TGTGCCACCAGCAGAGGACTAGCGGAGGACATTCAGTACTTC. The full variable domain, in which reference TRBV15 and TRBJ2-4 provide the parts outside the CDR3, is DAMVIQNPRYQVTQFGKPVTLSCSQTLNHNVMYWYQQKSSQAPKLLFHYYDKDFNNEADTPDNFQSRRPNTSFCFLDIRSPGLGDTAMYLCATSRGLAEDIQYFGAGTRLSVL.

This clonotype was counted ten times or more. V and J are TRBV7-2 and TRBJ1-5, with a possible D match to TRBD1 (6 bases). Germline lookup yields CDR1 SGHTA and CDR2 FQGNSA. V shed 5 bases and J shed 0 bases, with 11 bases lying between them. This CDR3 is built from 15 residues. The CDR3 region is CASSPQGYSNQPQHF. CDR3 bases: TGTGCCAGCAGCCCTCAGGGGTATAGCAATCAGCCCCAGCATTTT.

This clonotype was seen repeatedly, ten times or more. The genes are TRBV7-9 and TRBJ2-1; the D gene is possibly TRBD1 (6 bases). This CDR3 contains 15 residues. With 5 bases removed from V and 7 bases from J, the gap between germline ends came to 18 bases. Germline CDR1 reads SEHNR; CDR2 reads FQNEAQ (reference sequence). CDR3 amino acids: CASSPRGQRANEQFF. CDR3 sequence (DNA): TGTGCCAGCAGCCCAAGAGGACAGAGGGCGAATGAGCAGTTCTTC.

The chain employs TRBV7-2 and TRBJ2-7, with a weak D call TRBD2 (5 bases). The germline V gene encodes CDR1 SGHTA and CDR2 FQGNSA. The CDR3 is 14 residues long. Trimming removed 5 bases at V and 3 bases at J, with 14 bases between. The CDR3 nucleotides read TGTGCCAGCAGCCAAGGCCCGGGGAGCTACGAGCAGTACTTC. Translating gives CASSQGPGSYEQYF.

J is TRBJ2-3 and V is TRBV20-1; unclear D gene. CDR3 length: 13 residues. V lost 5 bases and J lost 6, with 15 bases in between. The germline CDR1 and CDR2 sequences are DFQATT and SNEGSKA (reference sequence). In DNA, the CDR3 is TGCAGTGCTTACCGGGCCCCTCGGGATACGCAGTATTTT. This sequence encodes CSAYRAPRDTQYF.

The chain couples TRBV11-2 to TRBJ2-2, with D perhaps TRBD2 (5 bases). Germline CDR1 SGHAT, CDR2 FQNNGV. This CDR3 is built from 15 residues. Trimming cost V 7 bases and J 4 bases, with 16 bases left between them. The CDR3, as DNA: TGTGCCAGCACCACGCCGGGGTCGGGCACCGGGGAGCTGTTTTTT. Protein: CASTTPGSGTGELFF.

The rearrangement links TRBV19 to TRBJ2-1, with TRBD1 identical over 8 bases. The CDR3 covers 14 residues. V was clipped by 6 bases and J by 5 bases; unmatched bases: 6. Germline V CDR1 and CDR2: LNHDA, SQIVND (reference sequence). CDR3 sequence: CASSPGQVDNEQFF. For the CDR3, the DNA is TGTGCCAGTAGCCCGGGACAGGTGGACAATGAGCAGTTCTTC. Combining the CDR3 with reference TRBV19 and TRBJ2-1 gives the whole variable domain DGGITQSPKYLFRKEGQNVTLSCEQNLNHDAMYWYRQDPGQGLRLIYYSQIVNDFQKGDIAEGYSVSREKKESFPLTVTSAQKNPTAFYLCASSPGQVDNEQFFGPGTRLTVL.

Ten or more counts support this clonotype. The chain joins TRBV20-1 to TRBJ1-2; maybe TRBD1 (5 bases). Germline V gives CDR1 DFQATT, CDR2 SNEGSKA (reference sequence). Trimming pared 5 bases from V and 7 bases from J, leaving 17 bases between. CDR3 length: 13 amino acids. The CDR3 DNA is TGCAGTGCTTATTGGCAGGGCGGGCTTGGCTACACCTTC. Its translation is CSAYWQGGLGYTF.

This clonotype was counted only a few times. V is TRBV28 and J is TRBJ2-7, with TRBD1 matching over 7 bases. Germline V gene sequence: CDR1 MDHEN, CDR2 SYDVKM. The length of the CDR3 is 17 residues. The J segment lost 0 bases and the V segment lost 6 bases, leaving 14 bases of the junction unmatched. CDR3 coding DNA: TGTGCCAGCAGCCCGACCCACACAGGGGAGTCCTCCTACGAGCAGTACTTC. It translates to CASSPTHTGESSYEQYF.